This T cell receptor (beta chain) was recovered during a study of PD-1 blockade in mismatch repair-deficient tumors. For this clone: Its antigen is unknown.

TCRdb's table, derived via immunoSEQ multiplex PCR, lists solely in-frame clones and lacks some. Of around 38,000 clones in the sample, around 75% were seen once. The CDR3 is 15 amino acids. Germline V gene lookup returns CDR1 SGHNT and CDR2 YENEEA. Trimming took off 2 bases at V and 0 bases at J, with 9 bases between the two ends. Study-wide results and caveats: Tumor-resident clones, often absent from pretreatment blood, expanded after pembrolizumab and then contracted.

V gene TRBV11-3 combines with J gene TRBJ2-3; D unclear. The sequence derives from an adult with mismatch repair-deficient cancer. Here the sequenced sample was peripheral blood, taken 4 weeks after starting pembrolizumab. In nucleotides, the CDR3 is TGTGCCAGCAGCTTAAATAGTAGGAGCACAGATACGCAGTATTTT. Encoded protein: CASSLNSRSTDTQYF.